A selection of T cell receptor beta chains follows, all from one sample in a study of blood T cells in healthy people across ages. TCRdb processed the 5' RACE reads anew with MiXCR; each CDR3 protein has one entry. This table holds some 1,000,000 distinct CDR3 sequences, less than 25% found once. These data were also filed under a second study, of T cells of mothers and their children.

The specimen was blood. The receptor set was obtained from a girl aged 2 to 9 in good health. CDR3s include the opening cysteine and the closing phenylalanine or tryptophan. D genes are given only for firm matches. The size entry is marked missing in some rows and otherwise reads once, few, many or a size class.

D	J	V	size	CDR3	DNA
TRBD1	TRBJ1-1	TRBV20-1	few	CSARGGWAGTANTEAFF	TGCAGTGCTAGGGGTGGTTGGGCCGGGACAGCGAACACTGAAGCTTTCTTT
TRBD2	TRBJ2-7	TRBV12-3/TRBV12-4	NA	CASSWRTSGGTYEQYF	TGTGCCAGCAGTTGGAGGACTAGCGGAGGGACATACGAGCAGTACTTC
NA	TRBJ1-1	TRBV4-3	few	CASSQDWLSLMPEAFF	TGCGCCAGCAGCCAAGATTGGCTCTCCCTTATGCCTGAAGCTTTCTTT
NA	TRBJ1-2	TRBV7-2	NA	CASSVQGGGVYGYTF	TGTGCCAGCAGCGTACAGGGAGGGGGGGTCTATGGCTACACCTTC
NA	TRBJ1-3	TRBV10-3	few	CAISEEVGSGNTIYF	TGTGCCATCAGTGAGGAGGTCGGCTCTGGAAACACCATATATTTT
TRBD2	TRBJ2-2	TRBV4-3	NA	CASSQIWDYTTGELFF	TGCGCCAGCAGCCAGATCTGGGACTACACGACCGGGGAGCTGTTTTTT
TRBD1	TRBJ1-1	TRBV5-1	NA	CASSQGQGYTEAFF	TGCGCCAGCAGCCAGGGACAGGGGTATACTGAAGCTTTCTTT
TRBD2	TRBJ2-7	TRBV27	NA	CASSLGLAGVLGEQYF	TGTGCCAGCAGTTTAGGACTAGCGGGGGTCTTGGGCGAGCAGTACTTC
NA	TRBJ2-2	TRBV6-5	few	CASSYSSMGGVTGELFF	TGTGCCAGCAGTTACTCGAGTATGGGGGGCGTCACCGGGGAGCTGTTTTTT
TRBD1	TRBJ2-1	TRBV29-1	few	CSGEGQGMGEQFF	TGCAGCGGGGAGGGACAGGGGATGGGTGAGCAGTTCTTC
NA	TRBJ2-3	TRBV20-1	many	CSARTQVFTDTQYF	TGCAGTGCAAGGACACAAGTATTCACAGATACGCAGTATTTT
NA	TRBJ1-1	TRBV29-1	few	CSVLTDTNTEAFF	TGCAGCGTTTTGACAGACACTAACACTGAAGCTTTCTTT
TRBD1	TRBJ2-1	TRBV12-3/TRBV12-4	few	CASSRDRALGYNEQFF	TGTGCCAGCAGCCGCGACAGGGCTTTGGGGTACAATGAGCAGTTCTTC
NA	TRBJ2-1	TRBV29-1	few	CSAVQGSLNEQFF	TGCAGCGCTGTACAGGGCTCTCTTAATGAGCAGTTCTTC
NA	TRBJ1-4	TRBV3-1	few	CASSQGGTANEKLFF	TGTGCCAGCAGCCAAGGCGGGACGGCTAATGAAAAACTGTTTTTT
NA	TRBJ1-1	TRBV29-1	NA	CSVERGVPEAFF	TGCAGCGTTGAACGGGGAGTCCCTGAAGCTTTCTTT
TRBD2	TRBJ2-2	TRBV20-1	NA	CSARNQASGLTGELFF	TGCAGTGCTAGAAATCAGGCTAGCGGACTCACCGGGGAGCTGTTTTTT